Each of the 22 T cell receptor beta chains below was sequenced from the same sample in a study of control samples from healthy donors and cancer patients. Sequenced by immunoSEQ multiplex PCR; TCRdb stores in-frame clones only, minus some. The sample carries 130,000 or so clones, 70% to 90% recorded once. Sequencing was carried out using blood. Source of these receptors: a man aged 45-60 years in good health.

CDR3 residues: CAWSLGGGGEQFF. CDR3 nucleotide sequence: TGTGCCTGGAGTTTGGGGGGGGGCGGTGAGCAGTTCTTC. This chain joins TRBV30 and TRBJ2-1; D might be TRBD2 (7 bases). V lost 2 bases and J 9 bases, leaving 14 bases between the germline ends. In germline, CDR1 is GTSNPN, CDR2 SVGIG (reference sequence). The CDR3 covers 13 residues.

The chain employs TRBV5-6 and TRBJ2-3; D remains unclear. V was shortened by 3 bases and J by 2 bases, with 4 bases between the two germline ends. This CDR3 is 12 amino acids long. Germline CDR1 SGHDT, CDR2 YYEEEE. CDR3 amino acids: CASSSLTDTQYF. For the CDR3, the DNA is TGTGCCAGCAGCTCCCTCACAGATACGCAGTATTTT.

This clone was counted only a few times. The rearrangement links TRBV5-1 to TRBJ1-4; 8 positions agree with TRBD1. V lost 9 bases to trimming and J lost 8 bases; unmatched junction nucleotides: 15. Germline V gene sequence: CDR1 SGHRS, CDR2 YFSETQ. The CDR3 is 15 amino acids. CDR3 protein: CATKRTGRVEEKLFF. CDR3 in DNA: TGCGCCACCAAGCGGACAGGGAGGGTTGAGGAAAAACTGTTTTTT.

This chain links TRBV20-1 with TRBJ2-1; D unresolved. V lost 3 bases and J 10 bases, leaving 19 bases between the germline ends. CDR3 size: 14 residues. Germline V gene data show CDR1 as DFQATT and CDR2 as SNEGSKA (reference sequence). This CDR3 reads CSASFLTAYREQFF. CDR3 DNA sequence: TGCAGTGCTAGTTTCCTAACCGCCTACAGAGAGCAGTTCTTC.

The V gene is TRBV19, the J gene TRBJ1-6, with no clear D. Deletions cut 5 bases from V and 6 bases from J, with 11 bases between. From germline, CDR1 is LNHDA and CDR2 SQIVND (reference sequence). The CDR3 loop spans 14 amino acids. CDR3 nucleotide sequence: TGTGCCAGTAGTCAACAGACTTCTAATTCACCCCTCCACTTT. Amino acids: CASSQQTSNSPLHF.

V usage is TRBV2 and J usage is TRBJ2-2; TRBD2 matches 13 bases. Losses at the gene ends were 8 bases for V and 5 bases for J; bases not matched to a gene: 5. This CDR3 is built from 15 residues. CDR1 and CDR2 from the germline V gene are SNHLY and FYNNEI. The CDR3 nucleotides read TGTGCCAGCCGCCCGGGACTAGCGGGGACCGGGGAGCTGTTTTTT. It yields the protein CASRPGLAGTGELFF.

The chain links TRBV19 to TRBJ1-5; the match to TRBD1 covers 7 bases. The CDR3 has 14 amino acids. Germline V gene lookup returns CDR1 LNHDA and CDR2 SQIVND (reference sequence). The junction had 10 bases not matched to a gene; V was cut back by 5 bases and J by 9 bases. CDR3 sequence reads: CASSSTGDLTPQHF. The DNA of the CDR3 is TGTGCCAGTAGTTCAACAGGGGATTTGACGCCCCAGCATTTT.

The chain links TRBV6-1 to TRBJ2-3, with D unresolved. The V end lost 1 base, the J end lost 2 bases, and 13 bases lay between the germline ends. The germline V gene has CDR1 MNHNS and CDR2 SASEGT. CDR3 length: 16 amino acids. This CDR3 is CASSEGPHVFTDTQYF. CDR3 nucleotide sequence: TGTGCCAGCAGTGAAGGGCCCCACGTATTCACAGATACGCAGTATTTT.

The chain carries TRBV20-1 and TRBJ1-1; D not certain. The V end lost 3 bases, the J end lost 4 bases, and 9 bases lay between the germline ends. CDR3 length equals 12 residues. Germline CDR1 and CDR2: DFQATT and SNEGSKA (reference sequence). CDR3 residues: CSASWVGTEAFF. The CDR3 nucleotides are TGCAGTGCTAGTTGGGTGGGCACTGAAGCTTTCTTT.

The chain has TRBV5-4 and TRBJ2-7, with 9 bases fitting TRBD2. This CDR3 has 14 residues. Germline values: CDR1 SGHNT, CDR2 YYREEE (reference sequence). V was clipped by 4 bases and J by 2 bases; unmatched bases: 4. CDR3 DNA sequence: TGTGCCAGCAGCCCGACTAGCGGAACCTACGAGCAGTACTTC. Protein product: CASSPTSGTYEQYF.

Only a few counts were recorded for this clone. The chain joins TRBV3-1 (or the pseudogene TRBV3-2) to TRBJ2-5; unclear D gene. The CDR3 runs 10 residues. Germline assignment: CDR1 LGHDT and CDR2 YNNKEL (reference sequence). Trimming took off 0 bases at V and 7 bases at J, with 0 bases between the two ends. The CDR3 nucleotides read TGTGCCAGCAGCCAAGAGACCCAGTACTTC. This codes for CASSQETQYF.

The chain links TRBV6-1 to TRBJ2-1; 8 bases are a match to TRBD1. This CDR3 region has 16 residues. Germline trimming cut 5 bases from V and 5 bases from J; bases unmatched to any gene: 11. Germline V gives CDR1 MNHNS, CDR2 SASEGT. CDR3 coding DNA: TGTGCCAGCAGTAAAGGACCCGGGACAGGTCACAATGAGCAGTTCTTC. Residues: CASSKGPGTGHNEQFF.

The chain employs TRBV5-4 and TRBJ2-2; D call uncertain. Germline lookup yields CDR1 SGHNT and CDR2 YYREEE (reference sequence). The CDR3 runs 16 residues. V dropped 1 base and J dropped 6 bases, with 16 bases sitting between them. The CDR3 bases are TGTGCCAGCAGCTTGTGGGCACTCGGAAAGCCCGGGGAGCTGTTTTTT. Protein: CASSLWALGKPGELFF.

The genes are TRBV6-1 and TRBJ2-7; no reliable D call. The CDR3 length is 16 residues. Germline assignment: CDR1 MNHNS and CDR2 SASEGT. Deletions cut 0 bases from V and 5 bases from J, with 17 bases between. This CDR3 is CASSEALRRMVNEQYF. The CDR3 DNA follows: TGTGCCAGCAGTGAAGCGCTTCGCAGGATGGTAAACGAGCAGTACTTC.

The rearrangement uses TRBV5-4 and TRBJ1-3; D unresolved. The CDR3 length is 16 residues. Trimming removed 0 bases from V and 0 bases from J, with 10 bases in between. The germline CDR1 and CDR2 sequences are SGHNT and YYREEE (reference sequence). DNA of the CDR3: TGTGCCAGCAGCTTGGGTGGCAGTCTCTCTGGAAACACCATATATTTT. This codes for CASSLGGSLSGNTIYF.

This clone was found once. The genes are TRBV2 and TRBJ2-7, with 7 bases that match TRBD2. The length of the CDR3 is 10 residues. Germline V gene lookup returns CDR1 SNHLY and CDR2 FYNNEI. This CDR3 is CASGGGLVEV. The CDR3 DNA sequence: TGTGCCAGCGGGGGTGGACTAGTGGAAGTC.

V gene TRBV10-3 combines with J gene TRBJ1-2; 8 nucleotides align to TRBD1. Germline V gene lookup returns CDR1 ENHRY and CDR2 SYGVKD. The CDR3 runs 11 residues. The V segment lost 10 bases and the J segment 4 bases; nucleotides outside the gene matches: 2. CDR3: CATQGAYGYTF. In DNA, the CDR3 is TGTGCCACCCAGGGGGCCTATGGCTACACCTTC.

This sequence joins TRBV19 and TRBJ2-7, with D possibly TRBD2 on 6 matching bases. V shed 3 bases and J shed 3 bases, with 15 bases lying between them. This CDR3 has 15 residues. Germline V CDR1 and CDR2: LNHDA, SQIVND (reference sequence). CDR3: CASSINFWGGYEQYF. Here the CDR3 DNA reads TGTGCCAGTAGTATCAACTTCTGGGGAGGCTACGAGCAGTACTTC.

This chain joins TRBV21-1 and TRBJ2-5. TRBV21-1 constitutes a pseudogene. This CDR3 is built from 14 residues. The CDR3 DNA reads as TGTGCCAGCAGCAAAGTGAAGGGCCAAGAGACCCAGTACTTC. Translation: CASSKVKGQETQYF.

V and J are TRBV6-5 and TRBJ1-4, with 7 bases lining up with TRBD1. The V gene end was trimmed by 6 bases and the J gene end by 7 bases; junction bases not matched to a gene: 8. This CDR3 comprises 14 residues. The V gene's germline CDR1 is MNHEY and CDR2 SVGAGI. CDR3 residues: CASSQQGRLEKLFF. CDR3 nucleotides: TGTGCCAGCAGCCAACAGGGGCGTCTTGAAAAACTGTTTTTT.

The rearrangement uses TRBV5-1 and TRBJ2-3; the D gene is possibly TRBD2 (5 bases). CDR1 SGHRS and CDR2 YFSETQ come from the germline V gene. This CDR3 is built from 15 residues. V lost 0 bases and J lost 4, with 12 bases in between. CDR3 DNA: TGCGCCAGCAGCTTGGGGGTTGCTAGCCCAGATACGCAGTATTTT. It is translated as CASSLGVASPDTQYF.

The chain links TRBV18 to TRBJ2-2; 10 bases map to TRBD2. The junction had 6 bases not matched to a gene; V was cut back by 5 bases and J by 3 bases. CDR1 is KGHSH and CDR2 is LQKENI in the germline V gene. This CDR3 comprises 16 residues. In DNA, the CDR3 is TGTGCCAGCTCAAGACCTAGCGGGGGTTACACCGGGGAGCTGTTTTTT. This translates into CASSRPSGGYTGELFF.